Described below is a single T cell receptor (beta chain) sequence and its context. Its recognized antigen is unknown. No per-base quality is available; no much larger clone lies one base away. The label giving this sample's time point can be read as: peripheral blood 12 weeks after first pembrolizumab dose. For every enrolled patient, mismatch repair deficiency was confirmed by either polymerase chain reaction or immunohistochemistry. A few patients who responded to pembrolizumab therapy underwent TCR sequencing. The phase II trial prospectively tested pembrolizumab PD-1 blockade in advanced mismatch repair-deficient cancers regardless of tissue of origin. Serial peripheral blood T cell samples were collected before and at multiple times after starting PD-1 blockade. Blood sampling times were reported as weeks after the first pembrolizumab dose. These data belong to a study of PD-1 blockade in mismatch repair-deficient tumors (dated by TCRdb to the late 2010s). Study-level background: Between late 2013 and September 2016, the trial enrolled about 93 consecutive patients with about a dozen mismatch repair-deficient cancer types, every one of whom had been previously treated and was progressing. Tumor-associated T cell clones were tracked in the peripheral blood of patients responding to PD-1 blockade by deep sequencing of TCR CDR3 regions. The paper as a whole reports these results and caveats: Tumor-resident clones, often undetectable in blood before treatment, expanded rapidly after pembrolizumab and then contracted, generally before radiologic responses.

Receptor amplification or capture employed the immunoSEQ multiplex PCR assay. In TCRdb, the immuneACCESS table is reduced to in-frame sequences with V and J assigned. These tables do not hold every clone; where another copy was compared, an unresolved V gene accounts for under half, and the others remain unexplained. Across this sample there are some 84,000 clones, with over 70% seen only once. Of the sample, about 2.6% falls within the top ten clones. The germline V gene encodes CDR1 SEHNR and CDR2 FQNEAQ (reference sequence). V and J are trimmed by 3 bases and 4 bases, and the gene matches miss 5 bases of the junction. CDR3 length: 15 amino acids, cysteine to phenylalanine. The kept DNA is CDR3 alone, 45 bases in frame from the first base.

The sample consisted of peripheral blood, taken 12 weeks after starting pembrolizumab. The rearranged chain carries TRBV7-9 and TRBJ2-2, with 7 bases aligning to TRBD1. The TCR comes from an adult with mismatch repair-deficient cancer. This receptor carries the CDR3 CASSFGQGVTGELFF. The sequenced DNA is TGTGCCAGCAGCTTTGGGCAGGGGGTCACCGGGGAGCTGTTTTTT.